Listed below are T cell receptor beta chains from one sample, sequenced in a study of vaccination and CD4 T cells after COVID-19. Their target antigens are unknown. MiXCR, run by TCRdb on the PCR reads, gives a single entry per CDR3 protein. The sample contains about 19,000 distinct CDR3 sequences, roughly 50% of which appear only once. Source material: CD4+ T cells from blood, cultured in vitro. Receptors originate from a human donor who had recovered from COVID-19. CDR3s include the opening cysteine and the closing phenylalanine or tryptophan. D genes are given only for firm matches. Where a row states a size, it is once, few, many or the class of an expanded clone; other rows omit it.

CDR3: CASSLEGGTPRAEAFF
DNA: TGTGCCAGCAGCTTAGAAGGTGGCACCCCGCGGGCTGAAGCTTTCTTT
D: .
J: TRBJ1-1
size: few
V: TRBV11-2

CDR3: CASSSLGLAGNTDTQYF
DNA: TGTGCCAGCAGCTCGCTGGGACTAGCGGGGAACACAGATACGCAGTATTTT
D: TRBD2
J: TRBJ2-3
size: .
V: TRBV5-6

CDR3: CASSTGQGKAFF
DNA: TGTGCCAGCAGTACAGGACAGGGGAAAGCTTTCTTT
D: TRBD1
J: TRBJ1-1
size: once
V: TRBV6-2/TRBV6-3

CDR3: CASSPTNRRNSPLHF
DNA: TGTGCCAGCAGTCCGACTAACCGGCGAAATTCACCCCTCCACTTT
D: .
J: TRBJ1-6
size: .
V: TRBV6-1

CDR3: CASSLGQASYEQYF
DNA: TGTGCCAGCAGCTTAGGACAGGCATCCTACGAGCAGTACTTC
D: .
J: TRBJ2-7
size: .
V: TRBV7-2

CDR3: CASILDRAINYGYTF
DNA: TGTGCCAGCATTCTAGACAGAGCCATTAACTATGGCTACACCTTC
D: .
J: TRBJ1-2
size: few
V: TRBV2

CDR3: CASSYSRRDSNQPQHF
DNA: TGTGCCAGCAGTTACTCCCGAAGAGATAGCAATCAGCCCCAGCATTTT
D: .
J: TRBJ1-5
size: few
V: TRBV6-2/TRBV6-3

CDR3: CASSPFGGQGANEQYF
DNA: TGTGCCAGCAGTCCCTTCGGGGGACAGGGGGCCAACGAGCAGTACTTC
D: TRBD1
J: TRBJ2-7
size: .
V: TRBV6-1

CDR3: CASSDRFNYGYTF
DNA: TGTGCCAGCAGCGACAGATTTAACTATGGCTACACCTTC
D: .
J: TRBJ1-2
size: .
V: TRBV5-5

CDR3: CASRRPGGSYNEQFF
DNA: TGTGCCAGCAGGCGTCCAGGGGGCTCCTACAATGAGCAGTTCTTC
D: TRBD1
J: TRBJ2-1
size: .
V: TRBV27

CDR3: CASSPRQGNQPQHF
DNA: TGTGCCAGCAGCCCTCGACAGGGCAATCAGCCCCAGCATTTT
D: .
J: TRBJ1-5
size: few
V: TRBV7-2